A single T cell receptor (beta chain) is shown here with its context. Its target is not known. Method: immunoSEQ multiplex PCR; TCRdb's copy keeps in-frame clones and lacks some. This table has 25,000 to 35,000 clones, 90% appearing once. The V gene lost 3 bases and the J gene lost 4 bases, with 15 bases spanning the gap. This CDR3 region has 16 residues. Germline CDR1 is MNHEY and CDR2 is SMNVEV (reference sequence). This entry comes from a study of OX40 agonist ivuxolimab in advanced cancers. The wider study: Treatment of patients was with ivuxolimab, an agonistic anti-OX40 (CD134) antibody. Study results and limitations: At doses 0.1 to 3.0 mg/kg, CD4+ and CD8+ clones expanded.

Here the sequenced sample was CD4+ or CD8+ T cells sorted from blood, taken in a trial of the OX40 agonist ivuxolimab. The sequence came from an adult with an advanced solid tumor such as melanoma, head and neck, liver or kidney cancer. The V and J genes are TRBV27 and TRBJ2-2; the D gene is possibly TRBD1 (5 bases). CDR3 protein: CASSFSFGRGTGELFF. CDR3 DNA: TGTGCCAGCAGTTTCTCTTTCGGTAGGGGCACCGGGGAGCTGTTTTTT.